Below are 26 T cell receptor beta chains sequenced from a single sample in a study of shared clonotypes between healthy human individuals. Naive CD8 cells lacked CD45RO, underwent positive selection for CCR7 and left out terminally differentiated effector memory CD45RA+ cells. Profiled with immunoSEQ multiplex PCR; TCRdb holds only in-frame clones, not every one. The table includes about 1,900,000 clones, approximately 95% detected once. Sequencing was carried out using naive CD8+ T cells sorted from blood. The receptors shown here come from a man in his late teens or twenties in good health.

V is TRBV27 and J is TRBJ2-1, with D possibly matching TRBD2 (5 bases). Per germline, CDR1 MNHEY and CDR2 SMNVEV (reference sequence). The CDR3 is 14 amino acids. Between the trimmed V and J ends, which lost 2 bases and 6 bases, there was a span of 11 bases. CDR3 sequence (DNA): TGTGCCAGCAGTTTAGGTCCCGCGGGCAATGAGCAGTTCTTC. Translated: CASSLGPAGNEQFF.

The CDR3 region has the DNA TGTGCCAGCAGCGGCGGGGCGAACACCGGGGAGCTGTTTTTT. Translated, it gives CASSGGANTGELFF. The chain is built from TRBV5-4 and TRBJ2-2, with TRBD2 as a possible D gene (6 bases). Germline V gene data show CDR1 as SGHNT and CDR2 as YYREEE (reference sequence). V was shortened by 4 bases and J by 0 bases, with 7 bases between the two germline ends. The CDR3 has 14 residues. Full variable domain (remainder filled in from reference TRBV5-4 and TRBJ2-2): ETGVTQSPTHLIKTRGQQVTLRCSSQSGHNTVSWYQQALGQGPQFIFQYYREEENGRGNFPPRFSGLQFPNYSSELNVNALELDDSALYLCASSGGANTGELFFGEGSRLTVL.

Of note for this clone: Other DNA sequences in the same sample also yield this CDR3. The chain carries TRBV4-3 and TRBJ2-5; 9 bases fit TRBD1. V trimming: 3 bases; J trimming: 2 bases; junction bases outside the gene matches: 1. This CDR3 has 14 amino acids. CDR1 and CDR2 (germline): LGHNA, YSLEER. The CDR3 DNA reads as TGCGCCAGCAGCCATGGGACAGGGCAAGAGACCCAGTACTTC. Protein sequence: CASSHGTGQETQYF.

A single count supports this clone. In DNA form, the CDR3 reads TGTGCCAGCAGTGAAGCATCCGGTGATCAGCCCCAGCATTTT. Its translation is CASSEASGDQPQHF. The chain has TRBV6-1 and TRBJ1-5, with D unclear. This CDR3 region has 14 residues. CDR1 is MNHNS, CDR2 SASEGT, per germline. Trimming left V 0 bases short and J 5 bases short, with 8 bases between.

J is TRBJ2-2 and V is TRBV6-5; D may correspond to TRBD1 or TRBD2 (5 bases each). This CDR3 comprises 15 residues. Germline assignment: CDR1 MNHEY and CDR2 SVGAGI. V was trimmed by 5 bases and J by 1 base, leaving 11 bases between them. The CDR3 protein is CASSMTAENTGELFF. The DNA for the CDR3 is TGTGCCAGCAGTATGACAGCGGAGAACACCGGGGAGCTGTTTTTT.

The chain links TRBV4-1 to TRBJ1-6; no reliable D call. Between the trimmed V and J ends, which lost 2 bases and 9 bases, there was a span of 11 bases. The CDR3 is 14 amino acids. CDR1 MGHRA and CDR2 YSYEKL come from the germline V gene. The CDR3 nucleotides are TGCGCCAGCAGCCAAACGGTTTCGGGTTCACCCCTCCACTTT. Translating gives CASSQTVSGSPLHF.

The V and J genes are TRBV21-1 and TRBJ1-6; TRBD1, the table's D call, lacks a check against the DNA. TRBV21-1 is marked as a pseudogene. The CDR3 has 16 amino acids. The CDR3 nucleotides read TGTGCCAGCAGCAAAACCCACAACCCTTATAATTCACCCCTCCACTTT. Translation gives CASSKTHNPYNSPLHF.

Comments on this clone: Other DNA sequences in this sample translate to the same CDR3. The chain joins TRBV5-6 to TRBJ2-7; D unresolved. The CDR3 has 13 residues. Deletions cut 4 bases from V and 0 bases from J, with 8 bases between. Germline lookup yields CDR1 SGHDT and CDR2 YYEEEE. CDR3 residues: CASSNGFSYEQYF. In nucleotides, the CDR3 is TGTGCCAGCAGCAACGGATTCTCCTACGAGCAGTACTTC.

The gene calls are TRBV7-8 and TRBJ1-1, with a possible D match to TRBD1 (5 bases). V lost 4 bases and J 7 bases, leaving 10 bases between the germline ends. Germline V gives CDR1 SGHVS, CDR2 FQNEAQ. The CDR3 contains 12 residues. The CDR3 reads CASSWQGSEAFF. The CDR3 nucleotides are TGTGCCAGCAGCTGGCAGGGAAGTGAAGCTTTCTTT.

V gene TRBV5-1 combines with J gene TRBJ2-3; D assignment may be TRBD1 or TRBD2 (5 bases each). Trimming shortened V by 3 bases and J by 0 bases, and 11 bases separated the two germline ends. This CDR3 is built from 15 residues. Germline assignment: CDR1 SGHRS and CDR2 YFSETQ. CDR3 nucleotide sequence: TGCGCCAGCAGCTGGGACGCAAGGAGCACAGATACGCAGTATTTT. As protein: CASSWDARSTDTQYF.

The chain uses TRBV9 and TRBJ2-1; the match to TRBD2 covers 7 bases. This CDR3 region has 17 residues. The V gene end was trimmed by 3 bases and the J gene end by 11 bases; junction bases not matched to a gene: 20. Germline V gene data show CDR1 as SGDLS and CDR2 as YYNGEE. The CDR3 nucleotides are TGTGCCAGCAGCGCGGACTTGGGCAGCGGGACCTCCCTCCAGCAGTTCTTC. This translates into CASSADLGSGTSLQQFF. Full variable domain (missing parts from reference TRBV9 and TRBJ2-1): DSGVTQTPKHLITATGQRVTLRCSPRSGDLSVYWYQQSLDQGLQFLIQYYNGEERAKGNILERFSAQQFPDLHSELNLSSLELGDSALYFCASSADLGSGTSLQQFFGPGTRLTVL.

The chain couples TRBV5-4 to TRBJ1-6; the D gene is possibly TRBD1 (6 bases). V was clipped by 0 bases and J by 5 bases, with 9 bases between them. This CDR3 is built from 15 residues. Per germline, CDR1 SGHNT and CDR2 YYREEE (reference sequence). The CDR3 loop reads CASSLEAGDNSPLHF. CDR3 nucleotides: TGTGCCAGCAGCTTGGAGGCAGGGGATAATTCACCCCTCCACTTT.

V is TRBV27 and J is TRBJ2-1; 10 nucleotides align to TRBD1. From germline, CDR1 is MNHEY and CDR2 SMNVEV (reference sequence). This CDR3 has 15 amino acids. The V gene end was trimmed by 6 bases and the J gene end by 3 bases; junction bases not matched to a gene: 5. CDR3 sequence reads: CASSPGTGDYNEQFF. The DNA of the CDR3 is TGTGCCAGCAGCCCCGGGACAGGGGACTACAATGAGCAGTTCTTC.

The chain links TRBV7-9 to TRBJ2-1; 7 bases are a match to TRBD2. The germline V gene has CDR1 SEHNR and CDR2 FQNEAQ (reference sequence). With V trimmed by 1 base and J by 2 bases, 5 bases remained unmatched. This CDR3 region has 16 residues. CDR3: CASSLGGSPTYNEQFF. The DNA of the CDR3 is TGTGCCAGCAGCTTAGGCGGGAGCCCAACCTACAATGAGCAGTTCTTC.

The chain's CDR3 is CASSPGQGSGELFF. CDR3 in DNA: TGTGCCAGCAGCCCCGGACAGGGGTCCGGGGAGCTGTTTTTT. The chain is built from TRBV5-8 and TRBJ2-2; 9 bases are a match to TRBD1. CDR1 is SGHTS and CDR2 is YDEGEE in the germline V gene. There are 14 residues in the CDR3. With V trimmed by 4 bases and J by 6 bases, 4 bases remained unmatched.

V usage is TRBV10-3 and J usage is TRBJ2-3; D may be TRBD1 or TRBD2 (5 bases each). Germline V lookup: CDR1 ENHRY, CDR2 SYGVKD. CDR3 length equals 15 residues. V was clipped by 4 bases and J by 0 bases, with 11 bases between them. CDR3 sequence reads: CAISGGGFSTDTQYF. CDR3 DNA sequence: TGTGCCATCAGTGGTGGGGGATTTAGCACAGATACGCAGTATTTT.

In regard to this clone: This CDR3 is also generated by other DNA sequences in the sample. The chain uses TRBV27 and TRBJ2-7; 7 bases are shared with TRBD1. CDR3 length: 14 residues. V trimming: 6 bases; J trimming: 2 bases; junction bases outside the gene matches: 7. CDR1 MNHEY and CDR2 SMNVEV come from the germline V gene (reference sequence). CDR3 in DNA: TGTGCCAGCAGGTCGGCAGGGGGTCCCTACGAGCAGTACTTC. Translation gives CASRSAGGPYEQYF.

This chain uses TRBV7-2 with TRBJ2-7; maybe TRBD1 (6 bases). CDR1 and CDR2 (germline): SGHTA, FQGNSA. This CDR3 region has 14 residues. The V end was cut by 5 bases, the J end by 2 bases, with 13 bases between. This CDR3 reads CASSIYGDTYEQYF. The CDR3 region has the DNA TGTGCCAGCAGCATTTACGGGGACACCTACGAGCAGTACTTC.

The chain uses TRBV4-3 and TRBJ2-2; 10 bases agree with TRBD2. The ends lost 0 bases at V and 7 bases at J; junction bases unmatched: 8. The CDR3 runs 17 residues. Germline-derived CDR1 and CDR2 are LGHNA and YSLEER. The CDR3, as DNA: TGCGCCAGCAGCCAAGAGGAACTAGCGGGACTCCACGGGGAGCTGTTTTTT. Its translation is CASSQEELAGLHGELFF.

The genes are TRBV5-4 and TRBJ1-1; TRBD1 might be the D (5 bases). V lost 6 bases, J lost 1 base, and 10 bases lay in between. This CDR3 has 13 residues. Germline loops: CDR1 SGHNT, CDR2 YYREEE (reference sequence). CDR3 amino acids: CASTGTGNTEAFF. CDR3 DNA sequence: TGTGCCAGCACCGGGACGGGGAACACTGAAGCTTTCTTT.

The V call is TRBV11-3, the J call TRBJ2-7, with D unresolved. Trimming removed 2 bases from V and 5 bases from J, with 4 bases in between. This CDR3 is 11 amino acids long. Per germline, CDR1 SGHNT and CDR2 YENEEA. This chain's CDR3 is CASSLRNEQYF. The DNA of the CDR3 is TGTGCCAGCAGCTTAAGGAACGAGCAGTACTTC.

The chain joins TRBV5-4 to TRBJ2-7; D perhaps matches TRBD1 (5 bases). Trimming left V 6 bases short and J 3 bases short, with 7 bases between. The CDR3 totals 11 residues. Germline values: CDR1 SGHNT, CDR2 YYREEE (reference sequence). The CDR3 is CASTDSYEQYF. The CDR3 nucleotides are TGTGCCAGCACAGACAGCTACGAGCAGTACTTC.

V and J are TRBV6-5 and TRBJ2-5; TRBD2 aligns across 9 bases. The junction had 6 bases not matched to a gene; V was cut back by 6 bases and J by 4 bases. Germline CDR1 and CDR2: MNHEY and SVGAGI. The CDR3 totals 14 residues. CDR3 region: CASSLGTSRETQYF. The CDR3 DNA follows: TGTGCCAGCAGCCTAGGGACTAGCAGAGAGACCCAGTACTTC.

The V call is TRBV12-1, the J call TRBJ1-5. TRBV12-1 is shown as a pseudogene. This CDR3 comprises 16 residues. The DNA for the CDR3 is TGTGCCAGCAGCCCCCGGACGCCTGGGAGCAATCAGCCCCAGCATTTT. The encoded protein is CASSPRTPGSNQPQHF.

The V gene is TRBV4-2, the J gene TRBJ2-5; unclear D gene. The CDR3 totals 12 residues. V was trimmed by 0 bases and J by 4 bases, leaving 3 bases between them. From germline, CDR1 is LGHNA and CDR2 YNFKEQ. The CDR3 loop is CASSQERETQYF. The CDR3, as DNA: TGTGCCAGCAGCCAAGAGCGAGAGACCCAGTACTTC.

V and J are TRBV30 and TRBJ2-1; the D gene is possibly TRBD2 (5 bases). The ends were cut back, 5 bases at V and 1 base at J, with 12 bases in the middle. CDR3 length equals 14 residues. From germline, CDR1 is GTSNPN and CDR2 SVGIG (reference sequence). In nucleotides, the CDR3 is TGTGCCTGGGATCGGACTGGTTCCTACAATGAGCAGTTCTTC. This sequence encodes CAWDRTGSYNEQFF.